The T cell receptor beta chain described here comes from a study of response to subunit inactivated influenza vaccine. Notes on the study in general: Authors proposed each seasonal influenza vaccination draws in few new T cells.

With respect to this clonotype: The target antigen is unknown.

TCRdb re-derived calls from the RT-PCR reads in MiXCR, one entry per CDR3 protein. The repertoire consists of 250,000 to 350,000 distinct CDR3 sequences, with roughly 20% occurring once and the leading ten covering 10%. This CDR3 has 15 amino acids. V gave up 0 bases and J gave up 2 bases, with 9 bases separating them. From germline, CDR1 is SGHRS and CDR2 YFSETQ. The J gene is TRBJ2-1, the V gene TRBV5-1; no clear D. The sample in question was PBMCs from blood, obtained less than 22 months after vaccination. The receptor was derived from a man aged 50 to 69 who received an inactivated influenza vaccine. CDR3 protein: CASSLEAGTYNEQFF. The CDR3 bases are TGCGCCAGCAGCTTGGAAGCAGGAACCTACAATGAGCAGTTCTTC.